The 25 T cell receptor beta chains reported below all come from one sample, sequenced in a study of cytomegalovirus exposure and HLA in healthy donors. Vbeta (60) and Jbeta (13) primers were used in the PCR. Libraries were prepared by immunoSEQ multiplex PCR; TCRdb keeps only in-frame clonotypes and omits some of them. The data contain some 110,000 clones, over 55% of them singletons. The material sequenced was PBMCs. The origin of the receptors is a female donor in good health and CMV-seronegative.

This clone was seen only a few times. This chain links TRBV30 with TRBJ1-2; D is unclear. The CDR3 sequence is 10 residues long. Germline values: CDR1 GTSNPN, CDR2 SVGIG (reference sequence). Here the CDR3 reads CAGEWRGYTF. CDR3 DNA sequence: TGTGCTGGGGAGTGGAGAGGCTACACCTTC.

This chain uses TRBV27 with TRBJ2-7; D is possibly TRBD2 (5 bases). In germline, CDR1 is MNHEY, CDR2 SMNVEV (reference sequence). CDR3 length: 16 amino acids. V lost 6 bases and J 4 bases, leaving 22 bases between the germline ends. The CDR3 spells CASSLFLGPGGYEQYF. As DNA, the CDR3 is TGTGCCAGCAGCCTGTTTTTAGGTCCGGGCGGGTACGAGCAGTACTTC.

J is TRBJ2-7 and V is TRBV10-2; TRBD2 is a possible D gene (6 bases). This CDR3 region has 14 residues. The V gene lost 4 bases and the J gene lost 2 bases, with 12 bases spanning the gap. Germline CDR1 reads WSHSY; CDR2 reads SAAADI. The CDR3 spells CASSAGRGTYEQYF. Written as DNA, the CDR3 is TGCGCCAGCAGTGCTGGGCGGGGAACCTACGAGCAGTACTTC.

This clone has just a few counts. The same CDR3 also results from other DNA sequences found in this sample. For the CDR3, the DNA is TGTGCCAGCAGTCAATGGACAGGGAGCGAGCAGTACTTC. Amino acid sequence: CASSQWTGSEQYF. The chain has TRBV27 and TRBJ2-7, with 8 bases aligning to TRBD1. The J segment lost 6 bases and the V segment lost 5 bases, leaving 6 bases of the junction unmatched. CDR1 is MNHEY and CDR2 is SMNVEV in the germline V gene (reference sequence). The CDR3 has 13 residues.

The chain joins TRBV30 to TRBJ1-2; tentative D call: TRBD1 (5 bases). V lost 2 bases to trimming and J lost 1 base, with 17 bases between them. The CDR3 contains 16 residues. Germline assignment: CDR1 GTSNPN and CDR2 SVGIG (reference sequence). CDR3 nucleotides: TGTGCCTGGAGTACGGGCAGGGCTCTTGTTAACTATGGCTACACCTTC. Its protein product is CAWSTGRALVNYGYTF.

The gene calls are TRBV7-2 and TRBJ2-7, with D maybe TRBD2 (6 bases). The CDR3 has 16 residues. The ends were cut back, 1 base at V and 1 base at J, with 14 bases in the middle. The V gene's germline CDR1 is SGHTA and CDR2 FQGNSA. The CDR3 coding sequence is TGTGCCAGCAGCTTAGGCTGGCTAGCGCGATCCTACGAGCAGTACTTC. Protein: CASSLGWLARSYEQYF. The full variable domain, with the rest looked up from reference TRBV7-2 and TRBJ2-7, is GAGVSQSPSNKVTEKGKDVELRCDPISGHTALYWYRQSLGQGLEFLIYFQGNSAPDKSGLPSDRFSAERTGGSVSTLTIQRTQQEDSAVYLCASSLGWLARSYEQYFGPGTRLTVT.

In its sample, this clone was seen a few times. J is TRBJ2-3 and V is TRBV4-2, with TRBD1 as a possible D gene (6 bases). Germline loops: CDR1 LGHNA, CDR2 YNFKEQ. Trimming stripped 1 base from V and 0 bases from J, with 11 bases between. The CDR3 has 16 amino acids. CDR3 protein: CASSQVGTPSTDTQYF. Here the CDR3 DNA reads TGTGCCAGCAGCCAAGTAGGGACACCAAGCACAGATACGCAGTATTTT.

The rearrangement joins TRBV7-2 to TRBJ2-1, with TRBD2 identical over 10 bases. Losses at the gene ends were 4 bases for V and 7 bases for J; bases not matched to a gene: 13. Germline loops: CDR1 SGHTA, CDR2 FQGNSA. The CDR3 totals 17 residues. The CDR3 bases are TGTGCCAGCAGCTCGCTAGCGGGAGAGTGGAGCCGAAATGAGCAGTTCTTC. Residues: CASSSLAGEWSRNEQFF.

The chain couples TRBV19 to TRBJ2-1; D ambiguous. The CDR3 spans 14 residues. Deletions cut 3 bases from V and 11 bases from J, with 17 bases between. Germline CDR1 is LNHDA and CDR2 is SQIVND (reference sequence). Here the CDR3 reads CASSIWPLPRQQFF. The DNA of the CDR3 is TGTGCCAGTAGTATTTGGCCGCTTCCCCGTCAGCAGTTCTTC.

This clone was found once. This chain uses TRBV5-1 with TRBJ2-5; TRBD2 agrees at 11 bases. This CDR3 has 17 residues. Per germline, CDR1 SGHRS and CDR2 YFSETQ. V shed 3 bases, J shed 1 base, and the junction held 8 bases outside the gene matches. CDR3 region: CASSWRRLAGIQETQYF. The CDR3 DNA reads TGCGCCAGCAGCTGGAGGCGACTAGCGGGAATCCAAGAGACCCAGTACTTC.

The V and J genes are TRBV7-2 and TRBJ2-1, with D hard to call. Trimming shortened V by 3 bases and J by 0 bases, and 12 bases separated the two germline ends. This CDR3 is built from 16 residues. Germline lookup yields CDR1 SGHTA and CDR2 FQGNSA. The CDR3 sequence is CASSFGRGSSYNEQFF. CDR3 nucleotide sequence: TGTGCCAGCAGCTTTGGTCGCGGAAGCTCCTACAATGAGCAGTTCTTC.

The rearrangement links TRBV19 to TRBJ2-7; 15 bases agree with TRBD2. Germline loops: CDR1 LNHDA, CDR2 SQIVND (reference sequence). This CDR3 region has 19 residues. V shed 6 bases, J shed 2 bases, and the junction held 14 bases outside the gene matches. CDR3 in DNA: TGTGCCAGTAGGAATACCAGGACTAGCGGGAGGGCAGCTACCTACGAGCAGTACTTC. It codes for CASRNTRTSGRAATYEQYF.

This clone was seen just once. The rearrangement links TRBV5-4 to TRBJ1-5; maybe TRBD1 (6 bases). The CDR3 has 14 residues. Trimming left V 0 bases short and J 2 bases short, with 6 bases between. Germline V lookup: CDR1 SGHNT, CDR2 YYREEE (reference sequence). CDR3 DNA: TGTGCCAGCAGCTTGGCAGGGGGCAATCAGCCCCAGCATTTT. Its protein product is CASSLAGGNQPQHF.

CDR3 DNA sequence: TGCGCCAGCAGCCAAGATTGGCTAGCCCATTACAATGAGCAGTTCTTC. Translation: CASSQDWLAHYNEQFF. The chain uses TRBV4-1 and TRBJ2-1; D may be TRBD2 (5 bases). This CDR3 region has 16 residues. CDR1 MGHRA and CDR2 YSYEKL come from the germline V gene. The V end was cut by 0 bases, the J end by 4 bases, with 13 bases between.

The gene calls are TRBV30 and TRBJ1-1; maybe TRBD1 (5 bases). V was pared by 0 bases and J by 5 bases, with 10 bases between. CDR3 length: 13 amino acids. Per germline, CDR1 GTSNPN and CDR2 SVGIG (reference sequence). The CDR3, as DNA: TGTGCCTGGAGTGTACTGGGGGGTACTGAAGCTTTCTTT. It encodes CAWSVLGGTEAFF.

The chain links TRBV14 to TRBJ1-2, with 11 bases aligning to TRBD1. CDR1 and CDR2 (germline): SGHDN, FVKESK. The J segment lost 7 bases and the V segment lost 1 base, leaving 5 bases of the junction unmatched. This CDR3 spans 15 amino acids. CDR3 coding DNA: TGTGCCAGCAGCCAAGTCAGGACAGGGGGCATTGGCTACACCTTC. Translating gives CASSQVRTGGIGYTF.

Turning to this clone: A read error may produce the germline difference seen at one junction end. The chain has TRBV2 and TRBJ2-3; 13 bases agree with TRBD2. Germline V lookup: CDR1 SNHLY, CDR2 FYNNEI. The CDR3 has 15 amino acids. The DNA for the CDR3 is TGTGCCGGCAGGCCCGGGACTAGCGGGACCGATACGCAGTATTTT. Translating gives CAGRPGTSGTDTQYF.

The chain is built from TRBV29-1 and TRBJ2-5, with TRBD2 matching 13 bases. CDR1 SQVTM and CDR2 ANQGSEA come from the germline V gene. The junction had 23 bases not matched to a gene; V was cut back by 2 bases and J by 11 bases. This CDR3 has 19 residues. CDR3 nucleotides: TGCAGCGTTGAATCGATAGGTCACGCCGGACTAGCGGGAGTGGGTGAGCAGTACTTC. This encodes CSVESIGHAGLAGVGEQYF.

This clone is a singleton in its sample. The gene calls are TRBV2 and TRBJ2-7, with D hard to call. Germline V gene data show CDR1 as SNHLY and CDR2 as FYNNEI. Trimming shortened V by 4 bases and J by 4 bases, and 11 bases separated the two germline ends. CDR3 size: 13 residues. The CDR3 here is CASSATPSYEQYF. CDR3 nucleotide sequence: TGTGCCAGCAGTGCCACCCCCAGTTACGAGCAGTACTTC.

This clone was seen a few times. The rearrangement joins TRBV6-1 to TRBJ1-2, with D tentatively TRBD1 (6 bases). Trimming removed 3 bases from V and 9 bases from J, with 11 bases in between. The CDR3 has 12 residues. Germline-derived CDR1 and CDR2 are MNHNS and SASEGT. CDR3 protein: CASSDQGTSYTF. The DNA for the CDR3 is TGTGCCAGCAGTGATCAGGGGACGAGCTACACCTTC.

Concerning this clone: Different DNA sequences within this sample yield the same CDR3. This chain's CDR3 is CASSRGTGAFSGELFF. As DNA, the CDR3 is TGTGCCAGCAGCAGGGGGACAGGGGCGTTTTCCGGGGAGCTGTTTTTT. V and J are TRBV5-6 and TRBJ2-2; 10 bases map to TRBD1. Germline V gives CDR1 SGHDT, CDR2 YYEEEE. V lost 4 bases, J lost 6 bases, and 9 bases stayed unmatched. The CDR3 consists of 16 residues.

V usage is TRBV25-1 and J usage is TRBJ1-5; TRBD1 matches at 10 bases. Germline V gene lookup returns CDR1 MGHDK and CDR2 SYGVNS. V shed 4 bases and J 3 bases; nucleotides not matched to a gene: 6. The CDR3 sequence is 16 residues long. The CDR3 is CASSARGTGVNQPQHF. Here the CDR3 DNA reads TGTGCCAGCAGTGCCAGGGGGACAGGGGTCAATCAGCCCCAGCATTTT.

This chain joins TRBV28 and TRBJ1-1; 7 bases map to TRBD1. Germline V gene sequence: CDR1 MDHEN, CDR2 SYDVKM. The CDR3 length is 14 residues. J was trimmed by 7 bases and V by 5 bases; bases with no gene match: 10. The CDR3 sequence: CASSRGLGLSEAFF. The CDR3 DNA reads as TGTGCCAGCAGTAGGGGGCTGGGCCTGAGTGAAGCTTTCTTT.

V and J are TRBV15 and TRBJ2-5; 8 bases are a match to TRBD1. Germline V gives CDR1 LNHNV, CDR2 YYDKDF (reference sequence). The ends lost 0 bases at V and 5 bases at J; junction bases unmatched: 11. CDR3 length: 17 residues. The CDR3 loop reads CATSRDSTGVGGETQYF. CDR3 in DNA: TGTGCCACCAGCAGAGATTCGACAGGGGTCGGAGGGGAGACCCAGTACTTC.

The chain links TRBV27 to TRBJ1-5; no clear D. With 0 bases removed from V and 0 bases from J, the gap between germline ends came to 9 bases. The length of the CDR3 is 16 residues. Germline lookup yields CDR1 MNHEY and CDR2 SMNVEV (reference sequence). For the CDR3, the DNA is TGTGCCAGCAGTTTATCACCCCACAATAGCAATCAGCCCCAGCATTTT. Translated: CASSLSPHNSNQPQHF.